A single T cell receptor beta chain is shown here with its context. One junction end disagrees with the germline gene, perhaps due to a read error. These data come from a study of T cells after yellow fever vaccination. CDR1 is SGHKS and CDR2 is YYEKEE in the germline V gene (reference sequence). The CDR3 totals 15 residues. TCRdb recomputed calls from the 5' RACE reads with MiXCR, one row per CDR3 protein. The table has some 400,000 distinct CDR3 sequences, roughly a sixth seen once. The source material was PBMCs, sampled before the yellow fever booster vaccination. The receptor comes from a man between 18 and 29 years old who received the YFV17D yellow fever vaccine. J is TRBJ2-1 and V is TRBV5-5; D unresolved. The CDR3 coding sequence is TGTGCCAGCACCTTGATAGAAGGGACCTACAATGAGCAGTTCTTC. Translation gives CASTLIEGTYNEQFF.